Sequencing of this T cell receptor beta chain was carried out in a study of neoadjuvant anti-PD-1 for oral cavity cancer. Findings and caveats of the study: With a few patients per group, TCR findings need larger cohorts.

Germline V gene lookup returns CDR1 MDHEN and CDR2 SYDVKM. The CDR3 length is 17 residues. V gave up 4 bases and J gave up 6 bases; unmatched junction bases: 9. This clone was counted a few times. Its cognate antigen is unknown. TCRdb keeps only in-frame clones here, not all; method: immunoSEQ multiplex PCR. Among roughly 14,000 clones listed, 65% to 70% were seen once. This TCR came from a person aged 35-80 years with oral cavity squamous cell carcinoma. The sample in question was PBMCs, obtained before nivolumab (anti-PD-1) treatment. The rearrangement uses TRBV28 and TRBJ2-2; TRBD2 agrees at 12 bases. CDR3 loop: CASSSWGLAGGPGELFF. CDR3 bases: TGTGCCAGCAGTTCCTGGGGGCTAGCGGGAGGGCCCGGGGAGCTGTTTTTT.